This TCR beta chain was identified during a study of blood T cell repertoires in COVID-19 (TCRdb year 2020). Study-level background: Samples covering the acute and convalescent phases of COVID-19 were provided by collaborators in the United States, Italy and Spain. Where available, HLA class I and class II types were taken from metadata supplied by the sample provider and were not determined by assay-based typing. The material from the prospective study consisted of cDNA or gDNA derived from T cells, B-cell-depleted T cells, or PBMCs. A de-identified subject ID, COVID-19 status, age in years and sex were almost always included in the sample metadata. The samples were drawn from two sources: the first 160 participants of the ongoing ImmuneRACE study, and 950 to 1,500 subjects contributed by 6 global collaborators. The repertoires were released in a freely available public database meant as a resource for research on the immune response to SARS-CoV-2. Subjects who had been exposed to COVID-19, were actively infected with it, or had recovered from it provided the deeply sampled blood TCRbeta repertoires that made up the dataset. What the work shows at the level of the full study, not this receptor alone: The amount of clinical and demographic metadata varied by source and participant and was provided uncurated.

At one collaborating source in Seattle, patients were enrolled during active infection and were followed longitudinally through the course of disease. Each collaborating institution followed its own protocols to collect whole blood in K2EDTA tubes. Collaborator samples were shipped for TCRbeta analysis as frozen whole blood, isolated PBMCs, or DNA extracted from either sample type. TCRbeta CDR3 regions were amplified from genomic DNA using the immunoSEQ Assay, a bias-controlled multiplex PCR. The paper's processing steps were these. Nucleated cell counts per sample were estimated from amplification of reference gene primers within the assay. To quantify the absolute abundance of each unique TCRbeta CDR3 rearrangement, sequence reads were collapsed and filtered. Productive Simpson clonality was computed per sample as the square root of Simpson's diversity index over productive rearrangements. This is the immuneACCESS table as TCRdb keeps it, with only in-frame sequences that have V and J called. A part of the clones is gone; compared with another copy, unresolved V genes explain less than half, and the rest is unexplained. V, J and clone size are those of that table, while D and trimming were read from the DNA. The sample table records about 150,000 clones; 65% to 90% of these occur just once. The biggest ten clones account for 9.5% to 13% of the sample.

A note on this clone: Its antigen is still unknown. Base qualities are not at hand, and no much larger clone is one base apart.

CDR1 and CDR2 are read off the germline V gene as KGHDR and SFDVKD. Cut back by 7 bases and 2 bases, the V and J ends lie 11 bases apart. The CDR3 covers 14 residues, taking in both the cysteine and the phenylalanine. The only DNA kept is the CDR3, 42 bases in frame from the first base. The chain joins TRBV24-1 to TRBJ1-5; a weak D assignment points to TRBD1 (6 bases agree). Sequencing input: peripheral blood. The TCR comes from a woman aged 60-75 years with COVID-19, enrolled during active disease. The nucleotide sequence is given as TGTGCCACCAGCCAGGGGCCAGGCAATCAGCCCCAGCATTTT. This encodes CATSQGPGNQPQHF.